The clone carrying this T cell receptor (beta chain) appeared a few times. Its antigen is unknown. Germline CDR1 LNHDA, CDR2 SQIVND (reference sequence). Between the trimmed V and J ends, which lost 8 bases and 0 bases, there was a span of 10 bases. The CDR3 has 13 residues. Scientists ran DNA taken from cultured CD4+ T cells through the Oncomine TCR Beta short-read assay for sequencing. Someone extracted genomic DNA from cultured CD4+ T cells. In TCRdb, the PCR reads were re-called with MiXCR into one record per CDR3 protein. The table shows some 12,000 distinct CDR3 sequences, with about 48% occurring only once. The sample is drawn from a study of vaccination and CD4 T cells after COVID-19. Treatment given: approximately 9-day PBMC culture with coronavirus spike peptide pools or control peptides (ViraFEST assay).

Source material: CD4+ T cells from blood, cultured in vitro. This clonotype was obtained from a human donor who had recovered from COVID-19. V usage is TRBV19 and J usage is TRBJ1-1, with unresolved D. DNA for the CDR3: TGTGCCAGTCAAGCCCAATTGAACACTGAAGCTTTCTTT. It specifies CASQAQLNTEAFF.